A single sample is the source of the 28 T cell receptor beta chains below, sequenced in a study of cytomegalovirus exposure and HLA in healthy donors. A multiplex PCR was run with 60 Vbeta primers and 13 Jbeta primers. The protocol was immunoSEQ multiplex PCR, while the TCRdb copy is restricted to in-frame clones and leaves out a portion. Of about 200,000 clones in the sample, about 75% were seen once. Material for sequencing was PBMCs. Every receptor here comes from a man aged 18 to 30 in good health and CMV-seronegative.

This clone was counted between two and nine times. The rearrangement links TRBV18 to TRBJ2-3, with D possibly being TRBD2 (5 bases). CDR1 is KGHSH, CDR2 LQKENI, per germline. CDR3 length: 15 amino acids. The germline V and J ends were trimmed by 2 bases and 0 bases, with 9 bases remaining between them. CDR3 sequence (DNA): TGTGCCAGCTCACCAGACTACCTGAGCACAGATACGCAGTATTTT. It translates to CASSPDYLSTDTQYF. The full variable domain, its missing parts supplied by reference TRBV18 and TRBJ2-3, is NAGVMQNPRHLVRRRGQEARLRCSPMKGHSHVYWYRQLPEEGLKFMVYLQKENIIDESGMPKERFSAEFPKEGPSILRIQQVVRGDSAAYFCASSPDYLSTDTQYFGPGTRLTVL.

A few counts support this clone. This sequence joins TRBV28 and TRBJ1-5; D is possibly TRBD1 (6 bases). The CDR3 loop spans 15 amino acids. The germline CDR1 and CDR2 sequences are MDHEN and SYDVKM. V was clipped by 2 bases and J by 0 bases, with 8 bases between them. The chain's CDR3 is CASSLGTNSNQPQHF. CDR3 DNA sequence: TGTGCCAGCAGTTTAGGGACAAATAGCAATCAGCCCCAGCATTTT.

This rearrangement joins TRBV27 to TRBJ2-1; D call uncertain. Germline V gene data show CDR1 as MNHEY and CDR2 as SMNVEV (reference sequence). Trimming removed 1 base at V and 5 bases at J, with 6 bases between. This CDR3 is 13 amino acids long. CDR3: CASSLLTHNEQFF. The CDR3 region has the DNA TGTGCCAGCAGTTTATTGACACACAATGAGCAGTTCTTC.

The chain couples TRBV18 to TRBJ1-5, with a tentative D call TRBD1 (5 bases). The CDR3 totals 16 residues. Germline V gene data show CDR1 as KGHSH and CDR2 as LQKENI. V lost 2 bases, J lost 2 bases, and 13 bases lay in between. The CDR3 reads CASSPKGASGNQPQHF. In nucleotides, the CDR3 is TGTGCCAGCTCACCAAAAGGGGCGTCAGGCAATCAGCCCCAGCATTTT.

This rearrangement joins TRBV29-1 to TRBJ1-2; D not resolved. Germline V lookup: CDR1 SQVTM, CDR2 ANQGSEA. V lost 4 bases to trimming and J lost 2 bases, with 14 bases between them. The CDR3 is 14 residues long. This chain's CDR3 is CSVGRQEENYGYTF. In DNA form, the CDR3 reads TGCAGCGTTGGTAGGCAGGAGGAAAACTATGGCTACACCTTC.

The chain combines TRBV28 with TRBJ2-2, with TRBD1 identical over 9 bases. This CDR3 comprises 16 residues. Trimming removed 6 bases from V and 3 bases from J; junction bases left unmatched: 8. CDR1 MDHEN and CDR2 SYDVKM come from the germline V gene. CDR3 DNA sequence: TGTGCCAGCAGAACAGGGGGCGCCGGGGACACCGGGGAGCTGTTTTTT. Its translation is CASRTGGAGDTGELFF.

This clone was found a few times. The V call is TRBV7-9, the J call TRBJ2-3; 8 bases map to TRBD2. Germline V gene sequence: CDR1 SEHNR, CDR2 FQNEAQ (reference sequence). Trimming took 5 bases from V and 0 from J; bases not matched to a gene: 10. This CDR3 comprises 17 residues. The CDR3 loop reads CASSPGGGRRSTDTQYF. Written as DNA, the CDR3 is TGTGCCAGCAGCCCCGGGGGGGGCCGCCGAAGCACAGATACGCAGTATTTT.

This clone was counted ten times or more. The chain recombines TRBV6-4 with TRBJ2-3; TRBD2 aligns across 12 bases. The CDR3 covers 15 residues. CDR1 and CDR2 (germline): MRHNA, SNTAGT. V shed 3 bases, J shed 3 bases, and the junction held 1 base outside the gene matches. The CDR3 sequence: CASSEGTSGTDTQYF. In nucleotides, the CDR3 is TGTGCCAGCAGTGAAGGGACTAGCGGGACAGATACGCAGTATTTT.

This chain links TRBV6-1 with TRBJ1-5; a possible D gene is TRBD1 (5 bases). V was clipped by 0 bases and J by 4 bases, with 7 bases between them. CDR3 size: 14 residues. CDR1 is MNHNS, CDR2 SASEGT, per germline. CDR3 sequence: CASSEAGQNQPQHF. The CDR3 region has the DNA TGTGCCAGCAGTGAAGCGGGGCAGAATCAGCCCCAGCATTTT.

V and J are TRBV6-6 and TRBJ2-5; the match to TRBD2 covers 7 bases. The CDR3 spans 12 residues. J gave up 5 bases and V 7 bases, and 4 bases lay outside the gene matches. Germline V gives CDR1 MNHNY, CDR2 SVGAGI (reference sequence). DNA of the CDR3: TGTGCCAGCACCCACGGGGGGGAGACCCAGTACTTC. This encodes CASTHGGETQYF.

The CDR3 here is CASSYSLAGLDEQFF. The CDR3 coding sequence is TGTGCCAGCAGTTACTCCCTAGCGGGGTTGGATGAGCAGTTCTTC. The chain recombines TRBV6-5 with TRBJ2-1, with 9 bases identical to TRBD2. In germline, CDR1 is MNHEY, CDR2 SVGAGI. The CDR3 runs to 15 residues. The ends lost 0 bases at V and 8 bases at J; junction bases unmatched: 5.

This chain connects TRBV5-1 to TRBJ1-2, with 7 bases matching TRBD1. This CDR3 has 15 residues. J lost 4 bases, V lost 4 bases, and 10 bases had no gene match. Germline lookup yields CDR1 SGHRS and CDR2 YFSETQ. CDR3: CASSQLEQGSYGYTF. CDR3 DNA: TGCGCCAGCAGCCAACTTGAACAGGGGTCCTATGGCTACACCTTC.

This chain joins TRBV20-1 and TRBJ2-7, with unresolved D. Germline V lookup: CDR1 DFQATT, CDR2 SNEGSKA (reference sequence). Trimming pared 6 bases from V and 5 bases from J, leaving 8 bases between. The CDR3 loop spans 10 amino acids. The CDR3 region has the DNA TGCAGTGCCCTGGCTCACGAGCAGTACTTC. Amino acid sequence: CSALAHEQYF.

This clone was observed a single time. The chain links TRBV30 to TRBJ1-1; D not certain. The ends were cut back, 4 bases at V and 3 bases at J, with 6 bases in the middle. The CDR3 has 11 amino acids. Germline V gene sequence: CDR1 GTSNPN, CDR2 SVGIG (reference sequence). CDR3 nucleotide sequence: TGTGCCTGGACGCAGGACACTGAAGCTTTCTTT. This translates into CAWTQDTEAFF.

The J gene is TRBJ2-7, the V gene TRBV6-1, with TRBD1 identical over 9 bases. Germline loops: CDR1 MNHNS, CDR2 SASEGT. This CDR3 contains 15 residues. V shed 7 bases, J shed 2 bases, and the junction held 9 bases outside the gene matches. CDR3 nucleotides: TGTGCCAGCAACGCCGGGACAGGGCTGACCTACGAGCAGTACTTC. Protein: CASNAGTGLTYEQYF.

This chain connects TRBV5-4 to TRBJ2-2; tentatively, D is TRBD2 (7 bases). CDR3 length: 14 amino acids. Trimming removed 4 bases from V and 7 bases from J, with 14 bases in between. The germline gives CDR1 SGHNT, CDR2 YYREEE (reference sequence). The CDR3 coding sequence is TGTGCCAGCAGCCCGCGGGGGCTCGGCGGGGAGCTGTTTTTT. Amino acid sequence: CASSPRGLGGELFF.

This rearrangement joins TRBV28 to TRBJ2-7, with a possible D match to TRBD2 (6 bases). From germline, CDR1 is MDHEN and CDR2 SYDVKM. V lost 5 bases and J lost 3, with 11 bases in between. This CDR3 comprises 13 residues. CDR3 region: CASSIRRDYEQYF. The CDR3, as DNA: TGTGCCAGCAGTATCAGGAGGGACTACGAGCAGTACTTC.

This clone was recorded once. Different DNA sequences within this sample yield the same CDR3. The CDR3 bases are TGTGCCAGCAGTTACGACAGAGAAGAGACCCAGTACTTC. Amino acid sequence: CASSYDREETQYF. The V gene is TRBV6-5, the J gene TRBJ2-5; D perhaps matches TRBD1 (5 bases). CDR3 length: 13 amino acids. CDR1 is MNHEY, CDR2 SVGAGI, per germline. Trimming pared 2 bases from V and 3 bases from J, leaving 7 bases between.

V and J are TRBV30 and TRBJ1-2; 8 bases align to TRBD1. CDR3 size: 12 residues. Germline lookup yields CDR1 GTSNPN and CDR2 SVGIG (reference sequence). The V gene end was trimmed by 4 bases and the J gene end by 2 bases; junction bases not matched to a gene: 0. CDR3 amino acids: CAWNRGNYGYTF. Written as DNA, the CDR3 is TGTGCCTGGAACAGGGGGAACTATGGCTACACCTTC.

This clone was detected only a few times. The V and J genes are TRBV6-5 and TRBJ1-1; TRBD1 is a possible D gene (6 bases). CDR1 and CDR2 from the germline V gene are MNHEY and SVGAGI. This CDR3 is built from 12 residues. Between the trimmed V and J ends, which lost 10 bases and 7 bases, there was a span of 16 bases. CDR3 residues: CATKKGQLEAFF. The CDR3 DNA is TGTGCCACAAAGAAAGGACAGCTTGAAGCTTTCTTT.

This clone was seen a handful of times. The chain has TRBV19 and TRBJ2-3; weak D call: TRBD2 (5 bases). The V end lost 11 bases, the J end lost 1 base, and 10 bases lay between the germline ends. CDR1 is LNHDA and CDR2 is SQIVND in the germline V gene (reference sequence). The CDR3 is 12 residues long. The CDR3 coding sequence is TGTGCCCGGACTTTTTGCACAGATACGCAGTATTTT. This translates into CARTFCTDTQYF. Full variable domain (remainder filled in from reference TRBV19 and TRBJ2-3): DGGITQSPKYLFRKEGQNVTLSCEQNLNHDAMYWYRQDPGQGLRLIYYSQIVNDFQKGDIAEGYSVSREKKESFPLTVTSAQKNPTAFYLCARTFCTDTQYFGPGTRLTVL.

Only one count was recorded for this clone. The rearrangement uses TRBV7-9 and TRBJ1-2; maybe TRBD1 (6 bases). CDR3 length equals 17 residues. V lost 2 bases and J lost 0, with 16 bases in between. CDR1 and CDR2 (germline): SEHNR, FQNEAQ (reference sequence). The CDR3 spells CASSLRGRGPANYGYTF. The CDR3 region has the DNA TGTGCCAGCAGCTTACGGGGGCGGGGGCCGGCTAACTATGGCTACACCTTC.

The chain recombines TRBV9 with TRBJ2-5; 8 bases are a match to TRBD2. V gave up 3 bases and J gave up 4 bases; unmatched junction bases: 5. Germline values: CDR1 SGDLS, CDR2 YYNGEE. This CDR3 region has 14 residues. The CDR3 nucleotides read TGTGCCAGCAGCGCGAGCGGGGGTGGAGAGACCCAGTACTTC. Translated: CASSASGGGETQYF.

The chain combines TRBV7-2 with TRBJ2-5, with a tentative D call TRBD2 (5 bases). The V end was cut by 5 bases, the J end by 2 bases, with 15 bases between. Looked up from germline, CDR1 is SGHTA and CDR2 is FQGNSA. The CDR3 length is 15 residues. The CDR3, as DNA: TGTGCCAGCAGCGTGAGCGGAAACTTTCAAGAGACCCAGTACTTC. It encodes CASSVSGNFQETQYF.

The chain joins TRBV7-9 to TRBJ1-5; the match to TRBD1 covers 7 bases. The CDR3 totals 15 residues. V gave up 4 bases and J gave up 4 bases; unmatched junction bases: 7. Germline V lookup: CDR1 SEHNR, CDR2 FQNEAQ (reference sequence). CDR3 nucleotides: TGTGCCAGCAGCTCCTCCGGGACAGAGAATCAGCCCCAGCATTTT. Translating it yields CASSSSGTENQPQHF.

The chain links TRBV4-2 to TRBJ1-2; 11 bases agree with TRBD1. This CDR3 is built from 14 residues. With 1 base clipped from V and 8 bases from J, the junction kept 3 bases outside the gene matches. The germline V gene encodes CDR1 LGHNA and CDR2 YNFKEQ. The CDR3 protein is CASSQGGTGGGYTF. The DNA of the CDR3 is TGTGCCAGCAGCCAAGGAGGGACAGGGGGGGGCTACACCTTC.

The gene calls are TRBV12-5 and TRBJ2-2, with D unresolved. This CDR3 spans 16 amino acids. Germline CDR1 is LGHNT and CDR2 is FRNRAP. The V gene lost 1 base and the J gene lost 2 bases, with 11 bases spanning the gap. CDR3 region: CASGLGGTSNTGELFF. CDR3 coding DNA: TGTGCTAGTGGTTTGGGAGGCACTTCTAACACCGGGGAGCTGTTTTTT.

With regard to this clone: At one end the junction does not follow the germline gene, possibly because of a read error. The J gene is TRBJ2-1, the V gene TRBV19, with TRBD2 matching over 7 bases. Germline loops: CDR1 LNHDA, CDR2 SQIVND (reference sequence). The length of the CDR3 is 13 residues. The chain's CDR3 is CASSPTGGRELVF. The DNA for the CDR3 is TGTGCCAGTAGCCCGACCGGTGGGCGGGAGTTGGTCTTC.